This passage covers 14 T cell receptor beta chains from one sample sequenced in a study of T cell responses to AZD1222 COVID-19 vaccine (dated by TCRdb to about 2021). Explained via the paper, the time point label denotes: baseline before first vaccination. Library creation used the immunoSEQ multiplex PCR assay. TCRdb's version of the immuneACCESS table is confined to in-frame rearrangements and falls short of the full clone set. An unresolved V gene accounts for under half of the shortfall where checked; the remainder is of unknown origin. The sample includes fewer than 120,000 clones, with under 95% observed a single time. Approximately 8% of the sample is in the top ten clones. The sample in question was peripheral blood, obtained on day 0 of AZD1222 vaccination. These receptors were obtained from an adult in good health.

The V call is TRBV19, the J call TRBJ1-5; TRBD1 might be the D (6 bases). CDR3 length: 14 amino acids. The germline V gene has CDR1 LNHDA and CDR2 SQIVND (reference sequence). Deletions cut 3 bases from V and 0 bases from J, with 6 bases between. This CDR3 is CASSMGASNQPQHF. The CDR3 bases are TGTGCCAGTAGTATGGGGGCTAGCAATCAGCCCCAGCATTTT.

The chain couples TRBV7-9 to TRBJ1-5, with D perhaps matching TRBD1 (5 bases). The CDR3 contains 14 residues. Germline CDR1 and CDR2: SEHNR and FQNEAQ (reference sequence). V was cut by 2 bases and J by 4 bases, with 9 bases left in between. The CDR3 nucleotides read TGTGCCAGCAGCTTATTGGGGGTAAATCAGCCCCAGCATTTT. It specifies CASSLLGVNQPQHF. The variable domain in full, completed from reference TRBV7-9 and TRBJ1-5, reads DTGVSQNPRHKITKRGQNVTFRCDPISEHNRLYWYRQTLGQGPEFLTYFQNEAQLEKSRLLSDRFSAERPKGSFSTLEIQRTEQGDSAMYLCASSLLGVNQPQHFGDGTRLSIL.

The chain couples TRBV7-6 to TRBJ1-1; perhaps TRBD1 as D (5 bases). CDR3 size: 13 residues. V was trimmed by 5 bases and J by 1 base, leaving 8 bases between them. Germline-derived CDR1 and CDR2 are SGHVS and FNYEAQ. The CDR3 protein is CASSRTPNTEAFF. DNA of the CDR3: TGTGCCAGCAGCCGGACACCGAACACTGAAGCTTTCTTT.

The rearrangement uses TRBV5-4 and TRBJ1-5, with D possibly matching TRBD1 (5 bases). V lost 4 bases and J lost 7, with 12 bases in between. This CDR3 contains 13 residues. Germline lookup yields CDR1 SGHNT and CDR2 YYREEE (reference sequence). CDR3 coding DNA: TGTGCCAGCAGCCCAGGGCCCAACCAGCCCCAGCATTTT. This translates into CASSPGPNQPQHF. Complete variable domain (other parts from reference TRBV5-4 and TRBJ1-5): ETGVTQSPTHLIKTRGQQVTLRCSSQSGHNTVSWYQQALGQGPQFIFQYYREEENGRGNFPPRFSGLQFPNYSSELNVNALELDDSALYLCASSPGPNQPQHFGDGTRLSIL.

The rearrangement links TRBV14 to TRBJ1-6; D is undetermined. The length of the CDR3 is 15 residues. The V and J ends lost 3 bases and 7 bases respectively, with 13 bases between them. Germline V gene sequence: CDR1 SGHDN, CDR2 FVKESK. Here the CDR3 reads CASSQSGIRNSPLHF. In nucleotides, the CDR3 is TGTGCCAGCAGCCAGAGCGGGATTCGGAATTCACCCCTCCACTTT.

The DNA of the CDR3 is TGTGCCAGCAGTGGGGCCAGCGGGAGATCTGGGACCCAGTACTTC. Its protein product is CASSGASGRSGTQYF. This sequence joins TRBV2 and TRBJ2-5; 8 nucleotides agree with TRBD2. The junction had 11 bases not matched to a gene; V was cut back by 4 bases and J by 7 bases. This CDR3 is built from 15 residues. CDR1 is SNHLY and CDR2 is FYNNEI in the germline V gene.

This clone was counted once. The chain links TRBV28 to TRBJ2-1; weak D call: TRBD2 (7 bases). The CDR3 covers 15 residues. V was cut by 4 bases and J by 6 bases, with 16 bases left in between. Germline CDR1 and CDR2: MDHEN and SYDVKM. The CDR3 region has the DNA TGTGCCAGCAGTTGGGGGGGGCAGGGCAGCAATGAGCAGTTCTTC. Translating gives CASSWGGQGSNEQFF.

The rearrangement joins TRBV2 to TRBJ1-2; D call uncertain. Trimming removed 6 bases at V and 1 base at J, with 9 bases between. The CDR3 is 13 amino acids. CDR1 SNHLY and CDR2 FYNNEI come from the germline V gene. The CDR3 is CASRREGNYGYTF. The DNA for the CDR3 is TGTGCCAGCAGGCGCGAGGGTAACTATGGCTACACCTTC. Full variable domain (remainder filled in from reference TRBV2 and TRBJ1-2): EPEVTQTPSHQVTQMGQEVILRCVPISNHLYFYWYRQILGQKVEFLVSFYNNEISEKSEIFDDQFSVERPDGSNFTLKIRSTKLEDSAMYFCASRREGNYGYTFGSGTRLTVV.

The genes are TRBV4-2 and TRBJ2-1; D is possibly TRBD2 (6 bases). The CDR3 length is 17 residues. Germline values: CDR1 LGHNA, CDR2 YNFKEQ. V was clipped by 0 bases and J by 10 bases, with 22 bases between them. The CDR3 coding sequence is TGTGCCAGCAGCCAAGAAACGGGGACTTCGGGGGTGTGGGAGCAGTTCTTC. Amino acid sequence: CASSQETGTSGVWEQFF.

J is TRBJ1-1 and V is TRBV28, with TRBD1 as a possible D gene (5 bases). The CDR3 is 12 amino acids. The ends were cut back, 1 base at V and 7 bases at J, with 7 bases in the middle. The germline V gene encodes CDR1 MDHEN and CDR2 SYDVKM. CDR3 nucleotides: TGTGCCAGCAGTTTATCCAGGGTTGAAGCTTTCTTT. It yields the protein CASSLSRVEAFF.

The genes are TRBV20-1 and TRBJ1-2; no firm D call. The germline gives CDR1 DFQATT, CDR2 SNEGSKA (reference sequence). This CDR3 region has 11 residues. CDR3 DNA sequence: TGCAGCGGGAGGGCAAACTATGGCTACACCTTC. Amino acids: CSGRANYGYTF.

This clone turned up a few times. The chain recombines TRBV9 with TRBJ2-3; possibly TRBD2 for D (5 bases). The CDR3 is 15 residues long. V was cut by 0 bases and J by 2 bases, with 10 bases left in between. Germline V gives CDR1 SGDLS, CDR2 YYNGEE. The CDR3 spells CASSVVERNTDTQYF. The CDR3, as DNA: TGTGCCAGCAGCGTAGTTGAGCGGAACACAGATACGCAGTATTTT.

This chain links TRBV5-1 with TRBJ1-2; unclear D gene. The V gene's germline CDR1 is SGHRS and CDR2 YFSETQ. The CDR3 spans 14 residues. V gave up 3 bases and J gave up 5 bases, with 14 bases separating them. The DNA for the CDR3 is TGCGCCAGCAGCTCGGGTGGGCGAGAATATGGCTACACCTTC. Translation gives CASSSGGREYGYTF.

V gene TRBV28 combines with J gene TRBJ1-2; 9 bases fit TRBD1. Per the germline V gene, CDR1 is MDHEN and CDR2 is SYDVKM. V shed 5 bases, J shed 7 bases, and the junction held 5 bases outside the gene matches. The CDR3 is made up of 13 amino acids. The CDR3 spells CASSRDRAAGYTF. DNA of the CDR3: TGTGCCAGCAGTCGGGACAGGGCGGCTGGCTACACCTTC.